The 26 T cell receptor beta chains reported below all come from one sample, sequenced in a study of cytomegalovirus exposure and HLA in healthy donors. Use of 60 Vbeta and 13 Jbeta primers characterized the PCR. TCRdb keeps only in-frame clones here, not all; method: immunoSEQ multiplex PCR. The sample yields approximately 78,000 clones, 60% to 75% seen once. The source material was PBMCs. The receptor source for this set is a man aged 40-50 years in good health and CMV-seropositive.

This rearrangement joins TRBV6-5 to TRBJ1-2; no clear D gene. V lost 2 bases and J 6 bases, leaving 7 bases between the germline ends. The CDR3 sequence is 12 residues long. The germline V gene encodes CDR1 MNHEY and CDR2 SVGAGI. CDR3 nucleotide sequence: TGTGCCAGCAGTTACGGCCGGGATGGCTACACCTTC. Its translation is CASSYGRDGYTF.

The V gene is TRBV28, the J gene TRBJ1-5, with D perhaps matching TRBD1 (6 bases). The V end was cut by 7 bases, the J end by 3 bases, with 13 bases between. Germline assignment: CDR1 MDHEN and CDR2 SYDVKM. The CDR3 is 14 amino acids. The CDR3 is CASNPTGFNQPQHF. In nucleotides, the CDR3 is TGTGCCAGCAACCCAACAGGGTTCAATCAGCCCCAGCATTTT.

V and J are TRBV29-1 and TRBJ1-2; D might be TRBD1 (6 bases). Germline CDR1 is SQVTM and CDR2 is ANQGSEA. This CDR3 region has 14 residues. V was pared by 7 bases and J by 8 bases, with 23 bases between. CDR3 region: CSGGSRDKTHGYTF. For the CDR3, the DNA is TGCAGCGGCGGAAGTCGGGACAAAACTCACGGCTACACCTTC.

V is TRBV6-5 and J is TRBJ2-7; 9 nucleotides line up with TRBD1. Germline V gene data show CDR1 as MNHEY and CDR2 as SVGAGI. The CDR3 is made up of 15 amino acids. V shed 6 bases, J shed 3 bases, and the junction held 9 bases outside the gene matches. The CDR3 region has the DNA TGTGCCAGCAGAACAACGGGACAGGGACTCTACGAGCAGTACTTC. Amino acids: CASRTTGQGLYEQYF.

The chain links TRBV5-1 to TRBJ2-1, with D possibly TRBD1 on 6 matching bases. Germline loops: CDR1 SGHRS, CDR2 YFSETQ. There are 14 residues in the CDR3. Trimming took 0 bases from V and 6 from J, leaving 10 bases between them. The chain's CDR3 is CASSLGGPGNEQFF. Here the CDR3 DNA reads TGCGCCAGCAGCTTGGGGGGGCCAGGCAATGAGCAGTTCTTC.

This sequence joins TRBV5-5 and TRBJ2-5; 9 bases agree with TRBD1. The trim removed 1 base at V and 4 bases at J, leaving 8 bases unmatched. Germline assignment: CDR1 SGHKS and CDR2 YYEKEE (reference sequence). CDR3 length: 16 residues. In nucleotides, the CDR3 is TGTGCCAGCAGCTTGACCGGGACAGGGAGGGGAGAGACCCAGTACTTC. Its protein product is CASSLTGTGRGETQYF.

This chain links TRBV7-3 with TRBJ1-1; perhaps TRBD1 as D (5 bases). The V end lost 3 bases, the J end lost 7 bases, and 12 bases lay between the germline ends. The CDR3 has 13 residues. Germline CDR1 and CDR2: SGHTA and FQGTGA. The CDR3 is CASSFSGRDEAFF. CDR3 nucleotides: TGTGCCAGCAGCTTTTCTGGCAGGGATGAAGCTTTCTTT.

This rearrangement joins TRBV5-4 to TRBJ2-1; D is uncertain. Germline assignment: CDR1 SGHNT and CDR2 YYREEE (reference sequence). V was pared by 5 bases and J by 4 bases, with 13 bases between. CDR3 length: 14 amino acids. For the CDR3, the DNA is TGTGCCAGCAGAAAAGAACAGAGATACAATGAGCAGTTCTTC. It specifies CASRKEQRYNEQFF.

Here the CDR3 reads CASSQVRTFVEEKLFF. In nucleotides, the CDR3 is TGTGCCAGCAGCCAAGTGAGGACATTTGTGGAGGAAAAACTGTTTTTT. This chain links TRBV14 with TRBJ1-4, with D possibly TRBD1 on 5 matching bases. The CDR3 length is 16 residues. CDR1 is SGHDN, CDR2 FVKESK, per germline. V dropped 1 base and J dropped 8 bases, with 17 bases sitting between them.

The rearrangement links TRBV4-1 to TRBJ2-1; TRBD1 agrees at 8 bases. Germline V CDR1 and CDR2: MGHRA, YSYEKL. With V trimmed by 1 base and J by 6 bases, 5 bases remained unmatched. The CDR3 contains 15 residues. The CDR3 spells CASSQAGGLINEQFF. CDR3 nucleotides: TGCGCCAGCAGCCAAGCAGGGGGCCTGATCAATGAGCAGTTCTTC.

V is TRBV27 and J is TRBJ2-5; 7 bases match TRBD2. CDR1 is MNHEY, CDR2 SMNVEV, per germline (reference sequence). With V trimmed by 6 bases and J by 7 bases, 11 bases remained unmatched. The CDR3 sequence is 14 residues long. The chain's CDR3 is CASRPGGSLGTQYF. The CDR3 coding sequence is TGTGCCAGCAGGCCGGGGGGTTCCCTCGGGACCCAGTACTTC.

J is TRBJ1-1 and V is TRBV11-2; D perhaps matches TRBD1 (6 bases). Trimming removed 6 bases at V and 3 bases at J, with 14 bases between. Germline V gene data show CDR1 as SGHAT and CDR2 as FQNNGV. The CDR3 has 14 amino acids. In DNA form, the CDR3 reads TGTGCCAGCAGTCAAGGGGGACAAGACACTGAAGCTTTCTTT. Translation: CASSQGGQDTEAFF.

This clone was found once. This rearrangement joins TRBV5-1 to TRBJ1-2; D is ambiguous. The V and J ends lost 2 bases and 3 bases respectively, with 17 bases between them. This CDR3 region has 16 residues. Germline CDR1 is SGHRS and CDR2 is YFSETQ. This CDR3 is CASSFGMVTVHYGYTF. Written as DNA, the CDR3 is TGCGCCAGCAGCTTTGGAATGGTAACAGTACACTATGGCTACACCTTC. The whole variable domain, remainder taken from reference TRBV5-1 and TRBJ1-2, is KAGVTQTPRYLIKTRGQQVTLSCSPISGHRSVSWYQQTPGQGLQFLFEYFSETQRNKGNFPGRFSGRQFSNSRSEMNVSTLELGDSALYLCASSFGMVTVHYGYTFGSGTRLTVV.

This clone was counted only a few times. The V and J genes are TRBV6-5 and TRBJ1-1; D gene ambiguous. CDR1 and CDR2 (germline): MNHEY, SVGAGI. The CDR3 runs 13 residues. Deletions cut 2 bases from V and 6 bases from J, with 10 bases between. CDR3 sequence: CASSYPGIAEAFF. The CDR3 region has the DNA TGTGCCAGCAGTTACCCGGGGATCGCTGAAGCTTTCTTT.

A few counts support this clone. The rearrangement uses TRBV30 and TRBJ1-3, with TRBD1 matching over 9 bases. The length of the CDR3 is 16 residues. CDR1 GTSNPN and CDR2 SVGIG come from the germline V gene (reference sequence). Trimming cost V 2 bases and J 0 bases; bases outside gene matches: 5. CDR3 DNA sequence: TGTGCCTGGAGTAGGGACAGGGCCTACTCTGGAAACACCATATATTTT. Its translation: CAWSRDRAYSGNTIYF. Based on the CDR3 plus reference TRBV30 and TRBJ1-3, the full variable domain is SQTIHQWPATLVQPVGSPLSLECTVEGTSNPNLYWYRQAAGRGLQLLFYSVGIGQISSEVPQNLSASRPQDRQFILSSKKLLLSDSGFYLCAWSRDRAYSGNTIYFGEGSWLTVV.

This chain links TRBV30 with TRBJ1-5; D might be TRBD1 (5 bases). Germline V gives CDR1 GTSNPN, CDR2 SVGIG (reference sequence). This CDR3 has 14 residues. The V and J ends lost 0 bases and 6 bases respectively, with 12 bases between them. This chain's CDR3 is CAWSVSRGGQPQHF. The CDR3 nucleotides read TGTGCCTGGAGTGTAAGTCGGGGGGGTCAGCCCCAGCATTTT.

This clone was recorded a few times. The chain recombines TRBV7-2 with TRBJ2-3; D is uncertain. CDR1 SGHTA and CDR2 FQGNSA come from the germline V gene. V lost 3 bases and J 2 bases, leaving 6 bases between the germline ends. CDR3 length equals 13 residues. The CDR3 bases are TGTGCCAGCAGCTTTACAAACACAGATACGCAGTATTTT. The encoded protein is CASSFTNTDTQYF. Full variable domain (remainder filled in from reference TRBV7-2 and TRBJ2-3): GAGVSQSPSNKVTEKGKDVELRCDPISGHTALYWYRQSLGQGLEFLIYFQGNSAPDKSGLPSDRFSAERTGGSVSTLTIQRTQQEDSAVYLCASSFTNTDTQYFGPGTRLTVL.

About this clone: Without the conserved terminal phenylalanine or tryptophan, this CDR3 likely stems from a read error. The rearrangement links TRBV6-5 to TRBJ1-2; D unclear. The CDR3 is made up of 13 amino acids. CDR1 and CDR2 from the germline V gene are MNHEY and SVGAGI. The ends were cut back, 10 bases at V and 4 bases at J, with 16 bases in the middle. The CDR3 spells CATRLGLGYGYTL. As DNA, the CDR3 is TGTGCCACCCGCCTGGGTTTGGGCTATGGCTACACCCTC.

The rearrangement uses TRBV7-2 and TRBJ1-3; D gene uncertain. Trimming left V 0 bases short and J 1 base short, with 13 bases between. Germline CDR1 SGHTA, CDR2 FQGNSA. The CDR3 is 17 residues long. The CDR3: CASSLARPGSSGNTIYF. The CDR3 nucleotides read TGTGCCAGCAGCTTAGCGCGACCGGGGTCGTCTGGAAACACCATATATTTT.

The chain combines TRBV4-1 with TRBJ2-2; weak D call: TRBD2 (7 bases). The ends were cut back, 5 bases at V and 3 bases at J, with 16 bases in the middle. The CDR3 length is 16 residues. Germline loops: CDR1 MGHRA, CDR2 YSYEKL. CDR3 sequence: CASSWGSGGHTGELFF. CDR3 bases: TGCGCCAGCAGCTGGGGGTCGGGGGGCCACACCGGGGAGCTGTTTTTT.

The genes are TRBV6-5 and TRBJ2-2; D remains ambiguous. This CDR3 is built from 13 residues. CDR1 is MNHEY, CDR2 SVGAGI, per germline. Trimming took off 0 bases at V and 4 bases at J, with 3 bases between the two ends. CDR3: CASSYSATGELFF. CDR3 sequence (DNA): TGTGCCAGCAGTTACTCGGCCACCGGGGAGCTGTTTTTT.

A single count supports this clone. This chain uses TRBV27 with TRBJ2-5; 9 bases are a match to TRBD1. The CDR3 totals 16 residues. CDR1 MNHEY and CDR2 SMNVEV come from the germline V gene (reference sequence). V lost 3 bases and J lost 4; bases outside the gene matches: 9. In DNA, the CDR3 is TGTGCCAGCAGTTTTAAAGGGACAGGGCCCTCAGAGACCCAGTACTTC. Translated: CASSFKGTGPSETQYF.

The chain uses TRBV19 and TRBJ2-3; D is unclear. The CDR3 extends over 13 amino acids. Germline V gene lookup returns CDR1 LNHDA and CDR2 SQIVND (reference sequence). The V end was cut by 7 bases, the J end by 4 bases, with 12 bases between. The chain's CDR3 is CASNPSLADTQYF. CDR3 DNA sequence: TGTGCCAGTAATCCTAGTCTGGCAGATACGCAGTATTTT.

This chain uses TRBV4-2 with TRBJ2-1, with 14 bases aligning to TRBD2. V lost 4 bases to trimming and J lost 5 bases; unmatched junction nucleotides: 4. CDR1 is LGHNA, CDR2 YNFKEQ, per germline. The CDR3 loop spans 16 amino acids. The DNA for the CDR3 is TGTGCCAGCAGCCCTCGGACTAGCGGGGGGCACAATGAGCAGTTCTTC. This codes for CASSPRTSGGHNEQFF.

The chain carries TRBV25-1 and TRBJ1-1, with a weak D call TRBD1 (6 bases). Germline V gene data show CDR1 as MGHDK and CDR2 as SYGVNS. V lost 2 bases, J lost 11 bases, and 18 bases lay in between. This CDR3 comprises 14 residues. This CDR3 reads CASSEIKQGVEAFF. The CDR3 DNA reads TGTGCCAGCAGTGAAATAAAACAGGGCGTAGAGGCTTTCTTT.

This clone was detected only once. DNA for the CDR3: TGTGCCAGCTTCACCGGGTCCCGGAACGAGCAGTACTTC. Translating gives CASFTGSRNEQYF. The chain has TRBV6-5 and TRBJ2-7; D ambiguous. V gave up 8 bases and J gave up 5 bases, with 16 bases separating them. Germline lookup yields CDR1 MNHEY and CDR2 SVGAGI. The CDR3 is 13 residues long.